This passage covers 17 T cell receptor beta chains from one sample sequenced in a study of Ad26.COV2.S vaccination and SARS-CoV-2 variants. The method was immunoSEQ multiplex PCR; TCRdb's version includes in-frame clones alone and lacks a portion of them. Here the sample spans fewer than 900,000 clones, approximately 88% being singletons. Regarding treatment: 19 received Ad26.COV2.S at low or high dose, single or two shots; about five received placebo; per-sample allocation not given. Material that was analyzed had been drawn on day 63 after the first vaccine or placebo injection. The sample consisted of peripheral blood, taken in a trial of Ad26.COV2.S vaccine versus placebo. The source is a person aged 18-65 years who received the Ad26.COV2.S COVID-19 vaccine or a placebo.

This chain joins TRBV9 and TRBJ2-7; no clear D gene. The V end was cut by 4 bases, the J end by 3 bases, with 17 bases between. Looked up from germline, CDR1 is SGDLS and CDR2 is YYNGEE. The CDR3 is 15 amino acids. CDR3 nucleotides: TGTGCCAGCAGCCAGAAGGGAAGGGCAGACTACGAGCAGTACTTC. Translating gives CASSQKGRADYEQYF.

This CDR3 is CASSSTGDDTDTQYF. The CDR3 nucleotides are TGTGCCAGCAGCTCGACAGGGGACGACACAGATACGCAGTATTTT. The V and J genes are TRBV5-5 and TRBJ2-3, with TRBD1 matching over 8 bases. The ends lost 3 bases at V and 2 bases at J; junction bases unmatched: 5. Germline CDR1 reads SGHKS; CDR2 reads YYEKEE (reference sequence). The CDR3 is 15 residues long. The complete variable domain, with remaining parts taken from reference TRBV5-5 and TRBJ2-3, reads DAGVTQSPTHLIKTRGQQVTLRCSPISGHKSVSWYQQVLGQGPQFIFQYYEKEERGRGNFPDRFSARQFPNYSSELNVNALLLGDSALYLCASSSTGDDTDTQYFGPGTRLTVL.

The chain carries TRBV4-2 and TRBJ1-6; possibly TRBD1 for D (6 bases). The germline V gene encodes CDR1 LGHNA and CDR2 YNFKEQ. This CDR3 spans 14 amino acids. V was shortened by 0 bases and J by 9 bases, with 9 bases between the two germline ends. As DNA, the CDR3 is TGTGCCAGCAGCCAAGATTTACAGGGTTCACCCCTCCACTTT. This codes for CASSQDLQGSPLHF.

The CDR3 nucleotides are TGTGCCACCAGAGGGAGGGAGGAGCTGTTTTTT. Translating it yields CATRGREELFF. V usage is TRBV15 and J usage is TRBJ2-2, with TRBD2 matching over 7 bases. Per the germline V gene, CDR1 is LNHNV and CDR2 is YYDKDF (reference sequence). J lost 10 bases, V lost 6 bases, and 2 bases had no gene match. The CDR3 loop spans 11 amino acids.

This chain uses TRBV12-3 or TRBV12-4 with TRBJ1-1; D gene uncertain. The CDR3 has 12 residues. V was clipped by 6 bases and J by 3 bases, with 8 bases between them. DNA for the CDR3: TGTGCCAGCAGGATCTCTTACACTGAAGCTTTCTTT. As protein: CASRISYTEAFF.

This clone was observed once. The chain couples TRBV9 to TRBJ2-2, with D possibly being TRBD2 (8 bases). Germline CDR1 reads SGDLS; CDR2 reads YYNGEE. V was cut by 1 base and J by 4 bases, with 17 bases left in between. The CDR3 is 17 amino acids. The CDR3 DNA sequence: TGTGCCAGCAGCGTAATTAGCGGGACAGTCGCCACCGGGGAGCTGTTTTTT. It translates to CASSVISGTVATGELFF.

The CDR3 region is CASSQEGGSGWDTQYF. The CDR3 nucleotides read TGTGCCAGCAGCCAAGAAGGAGGTAGTGGCTGGGATACGCAGTATTTT. The V gene is TRBV4-2, the J gene TRBJ2-3, with a weak D call TRBD2 (5 bases). This CDR3 has 16 amino acids. Trimming took 0 bases from V and 6 from J, leaving 16 bases between them. CDR1 and CDR2 (germline): LGHNA, YNFKEQ.

The chain links TRBV12-3 or TRBV12-4 to TRBJ2-7; the D gene could be TRBD1 or TRBD2 (5 bases each). V shed 2 bases and J shed 6 bases, with 11 bases lying between them. This CDR3 is 13 amino acids long. The CDR3 protein is CASSLSGPREQYF. CDR3 DNA: TGTGCCAGCAGTTTATCGGGGCCCCGCGAGCAGTACTTC.

The chain has TRBV10-3 and TRBJ2-5; D not certain. Germline CDR1 reads ENHRY; CDR2 reads SYGVKD. Trimming stripped 0 bases from V and 4 bases from J, with 6 bases between. This CDR3 has 13 residues. The CDR3 DNA reads TGTGCCATCAGTGAGTCCGGGTCAGAGACCCAGTACTTC. Protein: CAISESGSETQYF.

The CDR3 region is CASSPRLAAHYEQYF. The CDR3 DNA follows: TGTGCCAGCAGCCCACGACTAGCGGCACACTACGAGCAGTACTTC. The chain carries TRBV5-5 and TRBJ2-7, with 9 bases identical to TRBD2. The CDR3 is 15 residues long. V lost 4 bases, J lost 3 bases, and 8 bases stayed unmatched. Germline assignment: CDR1 SGHKS and CDR2 YYEKEE (reference sequence). Using reference TRBV5-5 and TRBJ2-7 for the parts outside the CDR3, the full variable domain is DAGVTQSPTHLIKTRGQQVTLRCSPISGHKSVSWYQQVLGQGPQFIFQYYEKEERGRGNFPDRFSARQFPNYSSELNVNALLLGDSALYLCASSPRLAAHYEQYFGPGTRLTVT.

This rearrangement joins TRBV30 to TRBJ1-2; 9 bases map to TRBD1. The germline gives CDR1 GTSNPN, CDR2 SVGIG (reference sequence). The CDR3 has 14 amino acids. Trimming cost V 4 bases and J 5 bases; bases outside gene matches: 8. The chain's CDR3 is CAWTPDRGGYGYTF. The CDR3, as DNA: TGTGCCTGGACTCCGGACAGGGGTGGGTATGGCTACACCTTC.

CDR3 in amino acids: CASSYNRGYEQYF. DNA of the CDR3: TGTGCCAGCAGCTATAACAGGGGTTACGAGCAGTACTTC. The V gene is TRBV27, the J gene TRBJ2-7; 7 positions match TRBD1. Germline V lookup: CDR1 MNHEY, CDR2 SMNVEV (reference sequence). The junction had 6 bases not matched to a gene; V was cut back by 6 bases and J by 4 bases. This CDR3 has 13 amino acids.

V usage is TRBV10-3 and J usage is TRBJ1-2, with a possible D match to TRBD1 (5 bases). Germline CDR1 ENHRY, CDR2 SYGVKD. The CDR3 totals 13 residues. The V and J ends lost 4 bases and 4 bases respectively, with 10 bases between them. The CDR3 region has the DNA TGTGCCATCAGTGTCCGGGACGCCTATGGCTACACCTTC. Protein: CAISVRDAYGYTF.

The CDR3 protein is CASSQPGQYLYGYTF. The CDR3 bases are TGTGCCAGCAGCCAACCAGGACAGTACCTCTATGGCTACACCTTC. The V call is TRBV3-1 (or the pseudogene TRBV3-2), the J call TRBJ1-2; D is perhaps TRBD1 (6 bases). CDR1 is LGHDT, CDR2 YNNKEL, per germline (reference sequence). With 2 bases removed from V and 4 bases from J, the gap between germline ends came to 14 bases. This CDR3 has 15 amino acids.

This chain links TRBV6-1 with TRBJ1-2; D is undetermined. Looked up from germline, CDR1 is MNHNS and CDR2 is SASEGT. V lost 1 base and J 0 bases, leaving 6 bases between the germline ends. This CDR3 has 14 amino acids. CDR3 DNA sequence: TGTGCCAGCAGTGAAGAATTAGCTAACTATGGCTACACCTTC. As protein: CASSEELANYGYTF.

This clone was recorded once. The V and J genes are TRBV18 and TRBJ2-6; 10 nucleotides match TRBD1. J gave up 3 bases and V 2 bases, and 1 base lay outside the gene matches. Germline V gene sequence: CDR1 KGHSH, CDR2 LQKENI. The CDR3 consists of 16 residues. Written as DNA, the CDR3 is TGTGCCAGCTCACCAGACAGGGGGCTTGGGGCCAACGTCCTGACTTTC. Protein sequence: CASSPDRGLGANVLTF.

The DNA for the CDR3 is TGTGCCAGCAGTTATTTGGCCAGTCCCATGAACACTGAAGCTTTCTTT. Translation: CASSYLASPMNTEAFF. The chain couples TRBV6-6 to TRBJ1-1; D unclear. V was pared by 3 bases and J by 0 bases, with 14 bases between. There are 16 residues in the CDR3. Germline loops: CDR1 MNHNY, CDR2 SVGAGI (reference sequence).